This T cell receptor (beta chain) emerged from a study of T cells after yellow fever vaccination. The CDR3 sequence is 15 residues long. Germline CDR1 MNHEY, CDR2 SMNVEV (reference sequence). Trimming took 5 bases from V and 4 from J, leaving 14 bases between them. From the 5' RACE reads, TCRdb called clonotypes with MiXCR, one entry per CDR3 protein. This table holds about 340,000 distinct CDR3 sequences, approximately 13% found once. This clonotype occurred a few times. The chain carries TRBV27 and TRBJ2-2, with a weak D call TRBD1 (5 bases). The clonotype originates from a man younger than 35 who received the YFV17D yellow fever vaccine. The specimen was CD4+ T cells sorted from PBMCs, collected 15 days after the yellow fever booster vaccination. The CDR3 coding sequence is TGTGCCAGCAGTCCGAGTCGGACAAGCACCGGGGAGCTGTTTTTT. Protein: CASSPSRTSTGELFF.